Listed below are T cell receptor beta chains from one sample, sequenced in a study of graft-versus-host responses after intestinal transplantation. Profiled with immunoSEQ multiplex PCR; TCRdb holds only in-frame clones, not every one. The sample holds about 97,000 clones, around 93% seen once. Their specific antigens are unknown. This material consisted of unstimulated CD8+ T cells sorted from spleen or lymph node cells, taken before transplant. The source of these receptors is a human donor who was the organ donor for an intestinal transplant. The CDR3 runs from the conserved cysteine through the conserved F or W. Each record gives: V gene, J gene, D gene, clone size, CDR3 protein, CDR3 DNA. A D gene is named only where the DNA matches it firmly. Clone size is not always given. Where it is, it says once, few, many or a class for expanded clones.

v_call: TRBV9
j_call: TRBJ1-1
d_call: NA
clone_size: NA
cdr3_aa: CASSVGGTGDTEAFF
cdr3_nt: TGTGCCAGCAGCGTAGGTGGGACGGGGGACACTGAAGCTTTCTTT

v_call: TRBV28
j_call: TRBJ2-7
d_call: TRBD2
clone_size: NA
cdr3_aa: CATEGGLAGGSNFIYEQYF
cdr3_nt: TGTGCCACCGAAGGGGGGCTAGCGGGGGGGTCCAACTTTATTTACGAGCAGTACTTC

v_call: TRBV4-1
j_call: TRBJ2-1
d_call: TRBD2
clone_size: NA
cdr3_aa: CASSEGLALYNEQFF
cdr3_nt: TGCGCCAGCAGCGAGGGACTAGCGCTTTACAATGAGCAGTTCTTC

v_call: TRBV2
j_call: TRBJ2-7
d_call: TRBD1
clone_size: NA
cdr3_aa: CAVLGRTGDEQYF
cdr3_nt: TGTGCCGTCCTAGGGAGGACAGGGGACGAGCAGTACTTC

v_call: TRBV2
j_call: TRBJ2-4
d_call: TRBD2
clone_size: NA
cdr3_aa: CASRGLAGGQNIQYF
cdr3_nt: TGTGCCAGCAGGGGACTAGCGGGGGGCCAAAACATTCAGTACTTC

v_call: TRBV19
j_call: TRBJ2-6
d_call: TRBD1
clone_size: NA
cdr3_aa: CASAGGAGANVLTF
cdr3_nt: TGTGCCAGCGCAGGGGGCGCTGGGGCCAACGTCCTGACTTTC

v_call: TRBV2
j_call: TRBJ1-2
d_call: NA
clone_size: once
cdr3_aa: CASRAWEGDGYTF
cdr3_nt: TGTGCCAGCAGGGCCTGGGAAGGGGATGGCTACACCTTC

v_call: TRBV7-2
j_call: TRBJ2-6
d_call: NA
clone_size: NA
cdr3_aa: CARRGSGANVLTF
cdr3_nt: TGTGCCAGGCGAGGCTCTGGGGCCAACGTCCTGACTTTC

v_call: TRBV28
j_call: TRBJ2-7
d_call: TRBD2
clone_size: once
cdr3_aa: CASSPGTSGRSGYEQYF
cdr3_nt: TGTGCCAGCAGTCCCGGGACTAGCGGGAGGTCAGGCTACGAGCAGTACTTC

v_call: TRBV4-1
j_call: TRBJ2-7
d_call: TRBD1
clone_size: once
cdr3_aa: CASSQDLGQGAYEQYF
cdr3_nt: TGCGCCAGCAGCCAAGATCTGGGACAGGGGGCCTACGAGCAGTACTTC

v_call: TRBV27
j_call: TRBJ2-1
d_call: NA
clone_size: NA
cdr3_aa: CASSSKNGQSQYNEQFF
cdr3_nt: TGTGCCAGCAGTTCAAAGAACGGACAGTCTCAATACAATGAGCAGTTCTTC

v_call: TRBV6-1
j_call: TRBJ1-2
d_call: NA
clone_size: NA
cdr3_aa: CASSEDWVSGGYTF
cdr3_nt: TGTGCCAGCAGTGAAGATTGGGTATCAGGGGGCTACACCTTC

v_call: TRBV19
j_call: TRBJ1-2
d_call: TRBD1
clone_size: NA
cdr3_aa: CASSLGGNYGYTF
cdr3_nt: TGTGCCAGTAGTTTAGGGGGCAACTATGGCTACACCTTC

v_call: TRBV13
j_call: TRBJ2-5
d_call: TRBD2
clone_size: NA
cdr3_aa: CASSLIAGGYQETQYF
cdr3_nt: TGTGCCAGCAGCTTAATAGCGGGGGGATACCAAGAGACCCAGTACTTC

v_call: TRBV9
j_call: TRBJ2-7
d_call: TRBD2
clone_size: NA
cdr3_aa: CASSESGGAFYEQYF
cdr3_nt: TGTGCCAGCAGCGAGAGCGGGGGGGCTTTCTACGAGCAGTACTTC

v_call: TRBV27
j_call: TRBJ1-5
d_call: TRBD1
clone_size: NA
cdr3_aa: CASSLSGTGNEHQPQHF
cdr3_nt: TGTGCCAGCAGTTTATCGGGGACAGGTAACGAGCATCAGCCCCAGCATTTT

v_call: TRBV2
j_call: TRBJ2-7
d_call: NA
clone_size: NA
cdr3_aa: CASSDTGTYEQYF
cdr3_nt: TGTGCCAGCAGTGATACAGGGACCTACGAGCAGTACTTC

v_call: TRBV7-9
j_call: TRBJ1-5
d_call: NA
clone_size: NA
cdr3_aa: CASSFHNSNQPQHF
cdr3_nt: TGTGCCAGCAGCTTCCACAATAGCAATCAGCCCCAGCATTTT

v_call: TRBV2
j_call: TRBJ2-1
d_call: TRBD2
clone_size: NA
cdr3_aa: CASSILAATYNEQFF
cdr3_nt: TGTGCCAGCAGTATACTAGCGGCTACCTACAATGAGCAGTTCTTC

v_call: TRBV15
j_call: TRBJ2-1
d_call: TRBD2
clone_size: NA
cdr3_aa: CATHGLAGGTWDEQFF
cdr3_nt: TGTGCCACCCACGGACTAGCGGGAGGGACATGGGATGAGCAGTTCTTC

v_call: TRBV30
j_call: TRBJ1-1
d_call: NA
clone_size: few
cdr3_aa: CAWSVSMNTEAFF
cdr3_nt: TGTGCCTGGAGTGTATCCATGAACACTGAAGCTTTCTTT

v_call: TRBV30
j_call: TRBJ2-7
d_call: TRBD2
clone_size: NA
cdr3_aa: CAWKGRLAGPNYEQYF
cdr3_nt: TGTGCCTGGAAGGGACGGTTAGCGGGTCCTAACTACGAGCAGTACTTC

v_call: TRBV23-1
j_call: TRBJ2-7
d_call: TRBD1
clone_size: NA
cdr3_aa: CASSQGTALYYEQYF
cdr3_nt: TGCGCCAGCAGTCAAGGGACAGCGCTTTACTACGAGCAGTACTTC

v_call: TRBV7-3
j_call: TRBJ2-3
d_call: TRBD2
clone_size: once
cdr3_aa: CASSQIAGGTDTQYF
cdr3_nt: TGTGCCAGCAGCCAGATAGCGGGGGGAACAGATACGCAGTATTTT

v_call: TRBV13
j_call: TRBJ1-1
d_call: TRBD1
clone_size: NA
cdr3_aa: CASSSDRNVGEAFF
cdr3_nt: TGTGCCAGCAGCTCGGACAGGAATGTAGGTGAAGCTTTCTTT

v_call: TRBV5-6
j_call: TRBJ2-3
d_call: NA
clone_size: once
cdr3_aa: CASSAQDTQYF
cdr3_nt: TGTGCCAGCAGCGCCCAGGATACGCAGTATTTT

v_call: TRBV5-1
j_call: TRBJ1-4
d_call: NA
clone_size: NA
cdr3_aa: CASSQQGFATNEKLFF
cdr3_nt: TGCGCCAGCAGCCAACAGGGATTTGCAACTAATGAAAAACTGTTTTTT

v_call: TRBV6-5
j_call: TRBJ2-5
d_call: NA
clone_size: NA
cdr3_aa: CASRDSSRTQYF
cdr3_nt: TGTGCCAGCAGGGATAGCAGCAGGACCCAGTACTTC

v_call: TRBV15
j_call: TRBJ2-3
d_call: NA
clone_size: NA
cdr3_aa: CATSSPTATPTDTQYF
cdr3_nt: TGTGCCACCAGCAGTCCAACCGCTACTCCCACAGATACGCAGTATTTT

v_call: TRBV2
j_call: TRBJ2-5
d_call: TRBD2
clone_size: NA
cdr3_aa: CASADWAGGQETQYF
cdr3_nt: TGTGCCAGCGCGGATTGGGCGGGGGGTCAAGAGACCCAGTACTTC

v_call: TRBV28
j_call: TRBJ1-5
d_call: NA
clone_size: NA
cdr3_aa: CASSLGYQPQHF
cdr3_nt: TGTGCCAGCAGTTTAGGCTATCAGCCCCAGCATTTT

v_call: TRBV11-2
j_call: TRBJ2-1
d_call: TRBD2
clone_size: NA
cdr3_aa: CASKRLAGGLYSYNEQFF
cdr3_nt: TGTGCCAGCAAGAGACTAGCGGGCGGGCTTTACTCCTACAATGAGCAGTTCTTC

v_call: TRBV7-9
j_call: TRBJ2-5
d_call: NA
clone_size: NA
cdr3_aa: CASSSTALGETQYF
cdr3_nt: TGTGCCAGCAGCTCAACAGCCCTCGGAGAGACCCAGTACTTC

v_call: TRBV2
j_call: TRBJ2-2
d_call: TRBD2
clone_size: NA
cdr3_aa: CASRTASGNTGELFF
cdr3_nt: TGTGCCAGCAGGACGGCTAGCGGGAACACCGGGGAGCTGTTTTTT

v_call: TRBV27
j_call: TRBJ1-1
d_call: NA
clone_size: NA
cdr3_aa: CASSQTMGLGSTEAFF
cdr3_nt: TGTGCCAGCAGTCAAACTATGGGTTTGGGGAGCACTGAAGCTTTCTTT

v_call: TRBV27
j_call: TRBJ2-7
d_call: NA
clone_size: NA
cdr3_aa: CASSPHSGGAASYEQYF
cdr3_nt: TGTGCCAGCAGTCCGCACTCAGGAGGGGCAGCCTCCTACGAGCAGTACTTC

v_call: TRBV28
j_call: TRBJ2-7
d_call: NA
clone_size: NA
cdr3_aa: CASSLPSYEQYF
cdr3_nt: TGTGCCAGCAGCCTTCCTTCCTACGAGCAGTACTTC

v_call: TRBV12-5
j_call: TRBJ1-2
d_call: TRBD1
clone_size: once
cdr3_aa: CASGIVRDRAAGGYTF
cdr3_nt: TGTGCTAGTGGCATTGTCCGGGACAGGGCTGCTGGTGGCTACACCTTC

v_call: TRBV19
j_call: TRBJ2-1
d_call: NA
clone_size: NA
cdr3_aa: CASSIILGISGSGDEQFF
cdr3_nt: TGTGCCAGTAGTATAATCCTTGGCATATCGGGTAGCGGAGATGAGCAGTTCTTC

v_call: TRBV28
j_call: TRBJ1-3
d_call: TRBD1
clone_size: NA
cdr3_aa: CASRTGTGTLLGNTIYF
cdr3_nt: TGTGCCAGCAGAACCGGGACAGGGACTCTGTTGGGAAACACCATATATTTT

v_call: TRBV28
j_call: TRBJ1-1
d_call: NA
clone_size: NA
cdr3_aa: CASSLTGLDTEAFF
cdr3_nt: TGTGCCAGCAGTTTAACAGGGTTGGACACTGAAGCTTTCTTT

v_call: TRBV28
j_call: TRBJ2-7
d_call: TRBD1
clone_size: NA
cdr3_aa: CASSLFLLSAGTGAYEQYF
cdr3_nt: TGTGCCAGCAGTTTATTCCTCCTATCAGCCGGGACAGGGGCCTACGAGCAGTACTTC

v_call: TRBV11-1
j_call: TRBJ2-1
d_call: TRBD2
clone_size: once
cdr3_aa: CASSLGGGTGDEPVNEQFF
cdr3_nt: TGTGCCAGCAGCTTAGGGGGGGGGACTGGAGACGAACCGGTTAATGAGCAGTTCTTC

v_call: TRBV7-7
j_call: TRBJ1-1
d_call: TRBD1
clone_size: NA
cdr3_aa: CASSLGQGTEAFF
cdr3_nt: TGTGCTAGCAGCTTAGGACAGGGCACTGAAGCTTTCTTT

v_call: TRBV6-5
j_call: TRBJ2-5
d_call: TRBD2
clone_size: NA
cdr3_aa: CASSIAGKGGETQYF
cdr3_nt: TGTGCCAGCAGTATAGCGGGGAAGGGTGGGGAGACCCAGTACTTC

v_call: TRBV27
j_call: TRBJ1-2
d_call: TRBD1
clone_size: NA
cdr3_aa: CASRSLGGNYGYTF
cdr3_nt: TGTGCCAGCCGCTCCTTAGGGGGCAACTATGGCTACACCTTC

v_call: TRBV9
j_call: TRBJ2-7
d_call: TRBD1
clone_size: NA
cdr3_aa: CASSVGDRGYEQYF
cdr3_nt: TGTGCCAGCAGCGTCGGGGACAGGGGCTACGAGCAGTACTTC

v_call: TRBV19
j_call: TRBJ1-5
d_call: NA
clone_size: NA
cdr3_aa: CASTYGGQPQHF
cdr3_nt: TGTGCCAGTACATACGGCGGCCAGCCCCAGCATTTT

v_call: TRBV28
j_call: TRBJ1-5
d_call: NA
clone_size: NA
cdr3_aa: CASRHPFLSNQPQHF
cdr3_nt: TGTGCCAGCAGACACCCCTTCCTGAGCAATCAGCCCCAGCATTTT

v_call: TRBV4-2
j_call: TRBJ2-2
d_call: TRBD2
clone_size: NA
cdr3_aa: CASSQEGEGPNTGELFF
cdr3_nt: TGTGCCAGCAGCCAAGAAGGGGAGGGCCCCAACACCGGGGAGCTGTTTTTT

v_call: TRBV6-5
j_call: TRBJ1-2
d_call: TRBD1
clone_size: NA
cdr3_aa: CATTHRGLRGYTF
cdr3_nt: TGTGCCACTACACACAGGGGCCTCCGGGGCTACACCTTC

v_call: TRBV6-5
j_call: TRBJ1-1
d_call: TRBD1
clone_size: once
cdr3_aa: CASRPGQAENTEAFF
cdr3_nt: TGTGCCAGCAGGCCGGGACAGGCGGAGAACACTGAAGCTTTCTTT

v_call: TRBV7-9
j_call: TRBJ2-1
d_call: NA
clone_size: few
cdr3_aa: CASSLVGGRYNEQFF
cdr3_nt: TGTGCCAGCAGTTTAGTGGGAGGAAGGTACAATGAGCAGTTCTTC

v_call: TRBV19
j_call: TRBJ1-5
d_call: TRBD1
clone_size: NA
cdr3_aa: CARTRDRGFQPQHF
cdr3_nt: TGTGCCAGAACCCGGGACAGGGGTTTTCAGCCCCAGCATTTT

v_call: TRBV14
j_call: TRBJ2-5
d_call: NA
clone_size: NA
cdr3_aa: CASSPMGVRGPSETQYF
cdr3_nt: TGTGCCAGCAGCCCAATGGGAGTCCGGGGTCCTTCTGAGACCCAGTACTTC

v_call: TRBV28
j_call: TRBJ2-1
d_call: TRBD2
clone_size: NA
cdr3_aa: CASSLSLAGAGDEQFF
cdr3_nt: TGTGCCAGCAGTTTATCACTAGCGGGAGCAGGGGATGAGCAGTTCTTC